This T cell receptor beta chain was sequenced for a study of cytomegalovirus exposure and HLA in healthy donors. Study-level points and caveats: Later analysis associated a missense DCLRE1C variant with TCR beta V- and J-gene trimming. The study recorded over 150 TCR beta chains that were cytomegalovirus-associated.

The germline CDR1 and CDR2 sequences are SEHNR and FQNEAQ (reference sequence). The CDR3 covers 14 residues. J was trimmed by 4 bases and V by 3 bases; bases with no gene match: 2. Amplification used 60 Vbeta primers and 13 Jbeta primers. Assay used: immunoSEQ multiplex PCR; TCRdb lists only in-frame clones, some missing. The sample lists 95,000 to 130,000 clones, under 85% seen once, with about 1.6% in the top ten. This clone was seen just once. What it binds is unknown. Sequencing was carried out using PBMCs. This sequence was found in a woman younger than 35 in good health and CMV-seronegative. This chain joins TRBV7-9 and TRBJ2-3, with TRBD1 matching over 9 bases. The chain's CDR3 is CASSFDRGSDTQYF. DNA for the CDR3: TGTGCCAGCAGCTTTGACAGGGGGTCAGATACGCAGTATTTT.